This T cell receptor beta chain was identified in a study of cytomegalovirus exposure and HLA in healthy donors. Repertoires were generated with immunoSEQ multiplex PCR, while TCRdb's copy carries only in-frame clones and drops some. The sample lists a few hundred thousand clones; more than 80% were seen once. Germline V lookup: CDR1 SNHLY, CDR2 FYNNEI. V shed 6 bases and J 7 bases; nucleotides not matched to a gene: 12. There are 15 residues in the CDR3. The TCR was taken from a young woman in good health and CMV-seronegative. The chain joins TRBV2 to TRBJ2-5; 9 bases fit TRBD1. The sequencing input was PBMCs. CDR3 protein: CASRKTGGEIGTQYF. The CDR3 DNA is TGTGCCAGCAGGAAAACAGGGGGCGAGATTGGGACCCAGTACTTC.